Listed below are T cell receptor beta chains from one sample, sequenced in a study of blood T cell repertoires in COVID-19. Some clones are missing from TCRdb's copy, which holds only in-frame ones; the method was immunoSEQ multiplex PCR. This sample carries about 250,000 clones, approximately 85% of them seen once, and the ten largest clones take 9.1%. The specimen was PBMCs or T cells enriched from blood (not recorded which). The source of these receptors is a woman between 50 and 59 years old with acute COVID-19. Each CDR3 is given without its conserved first and last residue. D genes are given only for firm matches.

j_gene: TRBJ1-2
d_gene: TRBD1
v_gene: TRBV14
CDR3aa: ASSPRTGPYGYT

j_gene: TRBJ1-2
d_gene: NA
v_gene: TRBV10-1
CDR3aa: ASSSGFDYGYT

j_gene: TRBJ1-2
d_gene: TRBD1
v_gene: TRBV27
CDR3aa: ASSSTGVYGYT

j_gene: TRBJ2-7
d_gene: NA
v_gene: TRBV7-2
CDR3aa: ASSLAGTSYEQY

j_gene: TRBJ2-7
d_gene: NA
v_gene: TRBV27
CDR3aa: ASSSLYEQY

j_gene: TRBJ2-5
d_gene: TRBD2
v_gene: TRBV7-9
CDR3aa: ASSFGLVQETQY

j_gene: TRBJ2-3
d_gene: TRBD2
v_gene: TRBV7-2
CDR3aa: ASSLGISGGRGY

j_gene: TRBJ1-5
d_gene: NA
v_gene: TRBV4-3
CDR3aa: ASSQDRGRQPQH

j_gene: TRBJ1-1
d_gene: NA
v_gene: TRBV27
CDR3aa: ASSLSPVTEAF

j_gene: TRBJ1-1
d_gene: NA
v_gene: TRBV18
CDR3aa: ASSSTENTEAF

j_gene: TRBJ2-2
d_gene: TRBD2
v_gene: TRBV5-1
CDR3aa: ASSFSGGETGELF

j_gene: TRBJ1-2
d_gene: NA
v_gene: TRBV7-2
CDR3aa: ASSLEGLNGYT

j_gene: TRBJ1-2
d_gene: TRBD1
v_gene: TRBV30
CDR3aa: AWSMNRGNYGYT

j_gene: TRBJ1-5
d_gene: TRBD1
v_gene: TRBV7-2
CDR3aa: ASSLKGGEQPQH

j_gene: TRBJ2-7
d_gene: TRBD1
v_gene: TRBV7-6
CDR3aa: ASSVDRGNEQY

j_gene: TRBJ2-2
d_gene: TRBD1
v_gene: TRBV7-2
CDR3aa: ASSTGTGRTGELF